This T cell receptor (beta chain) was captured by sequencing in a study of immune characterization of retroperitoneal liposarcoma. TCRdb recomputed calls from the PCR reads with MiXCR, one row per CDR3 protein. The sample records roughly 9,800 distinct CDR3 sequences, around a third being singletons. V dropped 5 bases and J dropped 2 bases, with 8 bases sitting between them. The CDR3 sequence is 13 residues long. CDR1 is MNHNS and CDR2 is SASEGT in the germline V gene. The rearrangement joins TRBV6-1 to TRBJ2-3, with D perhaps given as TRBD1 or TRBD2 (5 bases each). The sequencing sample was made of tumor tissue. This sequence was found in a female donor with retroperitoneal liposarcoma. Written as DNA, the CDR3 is TGTGCCAGCAGTCGGGACGCCACAGATACGCAGTATTTT. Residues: CASSRDATDTQYF.